This T cell receptor (beta chain) is from a study of T cells in Graves' hyperthyroidism and ophthalmopathy. As for the study in general: Blood from the periphery was taken at initial diagnosis, before any treatment.

As to this clonotype: Its antigen is still unknown.

CDR1 is DFQATT, CDR2 SNEGSKA, per germline (reference sequence). The CDR3 sequence is 17 residues long. The J segment lost 5 bases and the V segment lost 3 bases, leaving 13 bases of the junction unmatched. Study-wide findings and caveats: Researchers found most expanded thyroid clonotypes above 0.001 in blood as well.

Using RNA transcripts as the source, TCR beta CDR3 regions were amplified. A set of HTBI primers served as the primers for a first-round RT-PCR of the TCR CDR3. A single record per CDR3 protein comes from TCRdb applying MiXCR to the multiplex PCR reads. The sample yields about 590,000 distinct CDR3 sequences, about 15% seen once. The clonotype originates from a woman aged 25 to 45 with Graves' hyperthyroidism. The specimen was blood. V usage is TRBV20-1 and J usage is TRBJ2-1, with TRBD2 matching over 10 bases. CDR3: CSARDPRLAGGNNEQFF. CDR3 coding DNA: TGCAGTGCTAGGGACCCAAGGTTAGCGGGGGGTAACAATGAGCAGTTCTTC.